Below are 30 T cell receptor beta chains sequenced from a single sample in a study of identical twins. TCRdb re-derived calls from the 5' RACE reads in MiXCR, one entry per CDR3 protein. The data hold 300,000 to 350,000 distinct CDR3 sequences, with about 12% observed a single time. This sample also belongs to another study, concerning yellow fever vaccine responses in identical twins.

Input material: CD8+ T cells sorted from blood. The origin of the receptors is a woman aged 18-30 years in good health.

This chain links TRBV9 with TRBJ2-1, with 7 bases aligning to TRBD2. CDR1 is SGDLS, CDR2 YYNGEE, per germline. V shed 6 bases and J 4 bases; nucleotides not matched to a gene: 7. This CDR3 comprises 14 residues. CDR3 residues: CASTRGGGYNEQFF. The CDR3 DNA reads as TGTGCCAGCACCCGTGGCGGGGGATACAATGAGCAGTTCTTC. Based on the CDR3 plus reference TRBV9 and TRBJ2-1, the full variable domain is DSGVTQTPKHLITATGQRVTLRCSPRSGDLSVYWYQQSLDQGLQFLIQYYNGEERAKGNILERFSAQQFPDLHSELNLSSLELGDSALYFCASTRGGGYNEQFFGPGTRLTVL.

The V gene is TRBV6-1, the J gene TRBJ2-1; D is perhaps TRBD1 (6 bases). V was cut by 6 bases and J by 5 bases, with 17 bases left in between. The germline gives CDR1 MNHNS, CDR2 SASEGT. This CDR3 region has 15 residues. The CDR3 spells CASSPPGVGNNEQFF. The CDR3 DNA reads TGTGCCAGCAGCCCCCCAGGGGTCGGGAACAATGAGCAGTTCTTC.

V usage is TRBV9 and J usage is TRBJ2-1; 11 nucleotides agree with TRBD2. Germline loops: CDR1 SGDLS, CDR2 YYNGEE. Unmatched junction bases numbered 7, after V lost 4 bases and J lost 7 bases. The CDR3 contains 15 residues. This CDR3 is CASSMTSGTANEQFF. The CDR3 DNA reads TGTGCCAGCAGCATGACTAGCGGGACAGCGAATGAGCAGTTCTTC.

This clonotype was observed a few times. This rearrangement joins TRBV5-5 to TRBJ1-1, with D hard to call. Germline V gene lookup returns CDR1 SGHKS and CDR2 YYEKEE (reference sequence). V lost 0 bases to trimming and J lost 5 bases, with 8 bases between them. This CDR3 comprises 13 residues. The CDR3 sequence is CASSLDWRTEAFF. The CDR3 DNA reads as TGTGCCAGCAGCTTGGATTGGAGAACTGAAGCTTTCTTT. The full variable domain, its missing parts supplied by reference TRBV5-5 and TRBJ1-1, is DAGVTQSPTHLIKTRGQQVTLRCSPISGHKSVSWYQQVLGQGPQFIFQYYEKEERGRGNFPDRFSARQFPNYSSELNVNALLLGDSALYLCASSLDWRTEAFFGQGTRLTVV.

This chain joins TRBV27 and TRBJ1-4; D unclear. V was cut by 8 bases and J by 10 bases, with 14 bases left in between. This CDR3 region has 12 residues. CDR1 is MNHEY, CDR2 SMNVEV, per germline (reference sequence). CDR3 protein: CASGNGPGKLFF. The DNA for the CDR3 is TGTGCCAGCGGAAACGGTCCGGGAAAACTGTTTTTT.

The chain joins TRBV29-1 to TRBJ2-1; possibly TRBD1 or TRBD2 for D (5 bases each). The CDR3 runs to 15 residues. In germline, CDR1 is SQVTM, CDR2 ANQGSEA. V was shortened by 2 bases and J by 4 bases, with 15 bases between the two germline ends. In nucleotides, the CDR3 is TGCAGCGTTGAACCCGGGACGGGGATTTACAATGAGCAGTTCTTC. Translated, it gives CSVEPGTGIYNEQFF.

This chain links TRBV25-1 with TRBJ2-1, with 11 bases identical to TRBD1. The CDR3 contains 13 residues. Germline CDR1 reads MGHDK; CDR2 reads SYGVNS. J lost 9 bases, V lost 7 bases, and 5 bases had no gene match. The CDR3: CASTGGQGGEQFF. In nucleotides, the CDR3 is TGTGCCAGCACCGGGGGACAGGGGGGTGAGCAGTTCTTC.

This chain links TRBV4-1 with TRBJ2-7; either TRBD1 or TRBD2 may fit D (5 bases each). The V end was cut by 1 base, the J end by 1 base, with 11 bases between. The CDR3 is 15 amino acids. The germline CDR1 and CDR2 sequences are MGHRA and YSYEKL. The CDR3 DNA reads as TGCGCCAGCAGCCAAGCAGGGAGTCCTTCCTACGAGCAGTACTTC. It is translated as CASSQAGSPSYEQYF.

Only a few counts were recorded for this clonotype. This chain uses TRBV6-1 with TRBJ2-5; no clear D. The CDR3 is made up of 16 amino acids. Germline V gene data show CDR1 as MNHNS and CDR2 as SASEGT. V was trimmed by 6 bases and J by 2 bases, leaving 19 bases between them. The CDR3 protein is CASSPTLRRRQETQYF. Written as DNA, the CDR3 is TGTGCCAGCAGCCCTACCCTACGCAGGCGACAAGAGACCCAGTACTTC.

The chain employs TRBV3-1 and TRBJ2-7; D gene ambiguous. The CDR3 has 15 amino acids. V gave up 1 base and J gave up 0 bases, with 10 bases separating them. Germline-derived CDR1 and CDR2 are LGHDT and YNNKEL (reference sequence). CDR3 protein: CASSQGLATSYEQYF. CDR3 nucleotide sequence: TGTGCCAGCAGCCAAGGTCTGGCCACCTCCTACGAGCAGTACTTC.

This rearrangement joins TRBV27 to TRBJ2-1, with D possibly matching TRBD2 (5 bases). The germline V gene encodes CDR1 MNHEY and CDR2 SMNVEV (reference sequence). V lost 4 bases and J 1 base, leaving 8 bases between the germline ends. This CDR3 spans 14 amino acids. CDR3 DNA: TGTGCCAGCAGTTCCGGGGTTTCCTACAATGAGCAGTTCTTC. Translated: CASSSGVSYNEQFF.

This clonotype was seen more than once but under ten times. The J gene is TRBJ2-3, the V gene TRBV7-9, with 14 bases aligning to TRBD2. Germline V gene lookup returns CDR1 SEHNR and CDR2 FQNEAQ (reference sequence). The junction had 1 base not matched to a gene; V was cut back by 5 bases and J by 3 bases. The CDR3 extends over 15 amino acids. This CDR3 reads CASSRTSGRTDTQYF. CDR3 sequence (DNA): TGTGCCAGCAGCCGGACTAGCGGGAGGACAGATACGCAGTATTTT.

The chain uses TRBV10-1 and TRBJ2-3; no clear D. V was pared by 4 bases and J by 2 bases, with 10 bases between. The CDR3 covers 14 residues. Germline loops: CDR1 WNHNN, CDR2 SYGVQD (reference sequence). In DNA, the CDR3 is TGCGCCAGCAGTGTAGGACGATTCACAGATACGCAGTATTTT. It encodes CASSVGRFTDTQYF.

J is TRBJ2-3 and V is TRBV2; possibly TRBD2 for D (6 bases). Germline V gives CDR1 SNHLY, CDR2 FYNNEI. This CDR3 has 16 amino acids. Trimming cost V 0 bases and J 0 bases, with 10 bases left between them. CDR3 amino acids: CASSEAGGLSTDTQYF. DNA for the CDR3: TGTGCCAGCAGTGAAGCGGGGGGTCTTAGCACAGATACGCAGTATTTT.

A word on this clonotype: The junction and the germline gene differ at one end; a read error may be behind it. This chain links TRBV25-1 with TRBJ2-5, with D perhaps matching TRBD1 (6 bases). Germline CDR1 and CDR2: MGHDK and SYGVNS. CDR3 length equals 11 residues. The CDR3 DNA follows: TGTGCCACCACAGGGAGAGAGGCCCAGTACTTC. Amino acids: CATTGREAQYF.

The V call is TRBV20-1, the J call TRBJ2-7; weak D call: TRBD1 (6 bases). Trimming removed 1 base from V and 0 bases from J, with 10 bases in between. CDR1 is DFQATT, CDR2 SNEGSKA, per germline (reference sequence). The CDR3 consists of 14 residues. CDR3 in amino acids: CSARGRDNSYEQYF. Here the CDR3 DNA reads TGCAGTGCTAGAGGCCGGGACAACTCCTACGAGCAGTACTTC.

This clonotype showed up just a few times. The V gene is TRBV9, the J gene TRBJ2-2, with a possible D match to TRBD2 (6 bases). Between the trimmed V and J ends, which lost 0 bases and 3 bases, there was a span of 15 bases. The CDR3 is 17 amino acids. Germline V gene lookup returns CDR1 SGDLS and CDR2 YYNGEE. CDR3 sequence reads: CASSVAQGGPYTGELFF. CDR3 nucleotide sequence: TGTGCCAGCAGCGTAGCTCAGGGAGGACCTTACACCGGGGAGCTGTTTTTT.

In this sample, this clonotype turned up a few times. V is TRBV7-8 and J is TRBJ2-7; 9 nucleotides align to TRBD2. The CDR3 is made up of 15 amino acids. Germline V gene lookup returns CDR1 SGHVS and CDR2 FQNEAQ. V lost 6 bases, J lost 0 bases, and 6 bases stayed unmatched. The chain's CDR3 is CASSPTSGLSYEQYF. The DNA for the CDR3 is TGTGCCAGCAGTCCTACTAGCGGGCTCTCCTACGAGCAGTACTTC.

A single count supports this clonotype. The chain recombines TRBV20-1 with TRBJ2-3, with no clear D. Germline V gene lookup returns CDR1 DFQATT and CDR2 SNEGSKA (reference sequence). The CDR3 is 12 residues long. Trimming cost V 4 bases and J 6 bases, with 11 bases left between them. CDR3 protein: CSAIDLPDTQYF. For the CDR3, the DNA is TGCAGTGCTATTGACCTCCCTGATACGCAGTATTTT.

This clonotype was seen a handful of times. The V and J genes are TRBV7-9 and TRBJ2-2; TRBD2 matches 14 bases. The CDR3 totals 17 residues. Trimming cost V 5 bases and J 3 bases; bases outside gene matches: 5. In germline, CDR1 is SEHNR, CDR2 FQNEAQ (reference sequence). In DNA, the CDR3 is TGTGCCAGCAGCCGACTAGCGGGGGGGGAAGACACCGGGGAGCTGTTTTTT. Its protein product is CASSRLAGGEDTGELFF.

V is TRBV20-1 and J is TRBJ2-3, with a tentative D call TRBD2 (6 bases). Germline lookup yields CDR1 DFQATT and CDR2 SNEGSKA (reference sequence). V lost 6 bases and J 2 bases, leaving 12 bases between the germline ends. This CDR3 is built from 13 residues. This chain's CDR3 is CSALGGDTDTQYF. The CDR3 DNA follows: TGCAGTGCCCTCGGAGGGGACACAGATACGCAGTATTTT.

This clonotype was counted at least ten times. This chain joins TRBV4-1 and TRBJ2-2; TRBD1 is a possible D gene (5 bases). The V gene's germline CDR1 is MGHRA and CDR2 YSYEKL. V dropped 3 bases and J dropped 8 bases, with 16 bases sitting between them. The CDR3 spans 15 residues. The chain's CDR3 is CASSQGQDLGGELFF. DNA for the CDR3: TGCGCCAGCAGCCAGGGGCAGGACCTTGGGGGGGAGCTGTTTTTT.

CDR3 coding DNA: TGCAGTGCTAGAGAGGCGGCGGGCCAGCTCACCTACAATGAGCAGTTCTTC. It encodes CSAREAAGQLTYNEQFF. The V call is TRBV20-1, the J call TRBJ2-1; D perhaps matches TRBD2 (5 bases). Germline CDR1 reads DFQATT; CDR2 reads SNEGSKA (reference sequence). This CDR3 is built from 17 residues. Trimming cost V 0 bases and J 2 bases, with 17 bases left between them.

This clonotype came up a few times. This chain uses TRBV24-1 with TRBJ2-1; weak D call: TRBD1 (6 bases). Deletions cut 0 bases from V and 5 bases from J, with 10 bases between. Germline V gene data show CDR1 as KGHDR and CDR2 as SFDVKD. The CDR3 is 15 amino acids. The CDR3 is CATSDLRQGNNEQFF. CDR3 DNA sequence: TGTGCCACCAGTGATTTGAGGCAGGGGAACAATGAGCAGTTCTTC.

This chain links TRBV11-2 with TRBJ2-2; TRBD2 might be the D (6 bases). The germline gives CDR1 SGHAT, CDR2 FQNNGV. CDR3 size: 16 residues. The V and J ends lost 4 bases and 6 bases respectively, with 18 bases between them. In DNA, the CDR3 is TGTGCCAGCAGCTCGCGCCGTTATGCGGGGCCCGGGGAGCTGTTTTTT. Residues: CASSSRRYAGPGELFF. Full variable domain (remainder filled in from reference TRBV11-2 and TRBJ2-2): EAGVAQSPRYKIIEKRQSVAFWCNPISGHATLYWYQQILGQGPKLLIQFQNNGVVDDSQLPKDRFSAERLKGVDSTLKIQPAKLEDSAVYLCASSSRRYAGPGELFFGEGSRLTVL.

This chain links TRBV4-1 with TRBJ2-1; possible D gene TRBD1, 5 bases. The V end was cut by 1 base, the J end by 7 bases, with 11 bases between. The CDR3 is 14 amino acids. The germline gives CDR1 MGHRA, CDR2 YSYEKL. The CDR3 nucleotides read TGCGCCAGCAGCCAAGGGGGCCGTCCTAATGAGCAGTTCTTC. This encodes CASSQGGRPNEQFF.

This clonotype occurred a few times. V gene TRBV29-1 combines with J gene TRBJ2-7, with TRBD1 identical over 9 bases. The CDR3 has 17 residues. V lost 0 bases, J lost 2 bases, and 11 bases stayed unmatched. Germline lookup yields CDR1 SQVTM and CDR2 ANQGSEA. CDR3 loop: CSVEDLEVGTGTYEQYF. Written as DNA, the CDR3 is TGCAGCGTTGAAGATCTTGAGGTTGGGACAGGGACCTACGAGCAGTACTTC.

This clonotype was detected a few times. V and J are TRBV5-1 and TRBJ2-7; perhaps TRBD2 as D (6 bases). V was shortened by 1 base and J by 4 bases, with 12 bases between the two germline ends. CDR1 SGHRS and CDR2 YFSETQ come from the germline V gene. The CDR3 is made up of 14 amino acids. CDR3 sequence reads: CASSLQRARYEQYF. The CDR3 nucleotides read TGCGCCAGCAGCTTGCAGCGGGCACGTTACGAGCAGTACTTC.

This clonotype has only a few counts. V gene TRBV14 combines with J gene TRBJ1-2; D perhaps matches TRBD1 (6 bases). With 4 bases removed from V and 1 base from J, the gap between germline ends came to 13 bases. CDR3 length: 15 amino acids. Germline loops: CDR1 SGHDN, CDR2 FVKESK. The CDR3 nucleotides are TGTGCCAGCAGCCGCATACAGGGCGATAACTATGGCTACACCTTC. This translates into CASSRIQGDNYGYTF.

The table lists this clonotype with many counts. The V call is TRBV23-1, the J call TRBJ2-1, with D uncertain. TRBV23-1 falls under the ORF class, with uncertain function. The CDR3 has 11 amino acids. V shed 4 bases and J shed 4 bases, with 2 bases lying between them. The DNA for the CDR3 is TGCGCCAGCAGTCCGTACAATGAGCAGTTCTTC. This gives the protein CASSPYNEQFF.